These 21 T cell receptor beta chains were sequenced from one sample in a study of metastatic and nonmetastatic thyroid tumors. TCRdb re-clonotyped the PCR reads through MiXCR. The sample has some 19,000 clones; 30% to 35% are singletons. Among the patients, none had received any treatment before thyroid surgery. The specimen was tumor tissue. These receptors all come from a female donor with papillary thyroid cancer or a benign thyroid nodule (not recorded which). Some clones in this sample may be carry-over from other donors' samples.

This chain joins TRBV6-2 or TRBV6-3 and TRBJ1-5, with D hard to call. Germline V gene sequence: CDR1 MNHEY, CDR2 SVGEGT. The CDR3 covers 16 residues. Deletions cut 2 bases from V and 5 bases from J, with 16 bases between. CDR3 region: CASSYGVTDRYQPQHF. As DNA, the CDR3 is TGTGCCAGCAGTTACGGTGTGACCGACCGTTATCAGCCCCAGCATTTT.

This clone was counted ten times or more. This chain joins TRBV12-3 or TRBV12-4 and TRBJ2-5, with D possibly being TRBD2 (5 bases). The CDR3 covers 13 residues. Trimming took off 7 bases at V and 2 bases at J, with 11 bases between the two ends. CDR3 in amino acids: CASKRTGQETQYF. The CDR3 region has the DNA TGTGCCAGCAAACGGACGGGACAAGAGACCCAGTACTTC.

In this sample, this clone turned up a few times. V gene TRBV2 combines with J gene TRBJ2-3, with D maybe TRBD1 (5 bases). The V gene's germline CDR1 is SNHLY and CDR2 FYNNEI. Trimming took 7 bases from V and 4 from J, leaving 9 bases between them. The CDR3 runs to 12 residues. CDR3 protein: CASMQGADTQYF. The CDR3 nucleotides are TGTGCCAGCATGCAGGGCGCAGATACGCAGTATTTT.

In its sample, this clone ranks as medium-sized. The chain links TRBV12-3 or TRBV12-4 to TRBJ2-7, with 11 bases aligning to TRBD2. Trimming at V came to 5 bases and at J to 2 bases, leaving 17 bases not matched to a gene. This CDR3 is 19 amino acids long. The CDR3 sequence: CASSLTSGSIGSVPYEQYF. The CDR3 region has the DNA TGTGCCAGCAGTCTTACTAGCGGGAGTATCGGTTCAGTCCCCTACGAGCAGTACTTC.

This clone was observed a handful of times. This chain joins TRBV6-9 and TRBJ2-7; D is uncertain. With 2 bases removed from V and 0 bases from J, the gap between germline ends came to 11 bases. This CDR3 is built from 15 residues. From germline, CDR1 is MNHGY and CDR2 SVAAGI. In DNA form, the CDR3 reads TGTGCCAGCAGTTATCGGGCCGAGAGCTCCTACGAGCAGTACTTC. Translating it yields CASSYRAESSYEQYF.

This chain links TRBV2 with TRBJ2-3; weak D call: TRBD2 (5 bases). Trimming took off 3 bases at V and 11 bases at J, with 12 bases between the two ends. The germline gives CDR1 SNHLY, CDR2 FYNNEI. This CDR3 is built from 12 residues. CDR3: CASSDYLAQQYF. CDR3 coding DNA: TGTGCCAGCAGTGATTACCTAGCCCAGCAGTATTTT.

This clone has a handful of counts. This chain links TRBV10-3 with TRBJ2-7, with D perhaps TRBD1 (6 bases). V lost 10 bases to trimming and J lost 0 bases, with 10 bases between them. The CDR3 contains 12 residues. The germline gives CDR1 ENHRY, CDR2 SYGVKD. As DNA, the CDR3 is TGTGCCACCGGACAGAACTCCTACGAGCAGTACTTC. The encoded protein is CATGQNSYEQYF.

This chain links TRBV7-8 with TRBJ2-1; TRBD2 agrees at 13 bases. Trimming took 1 base from V and 7 from J; bases not matched to a gene: 4. The CDR3 covers 16 residues. Germline V CDR1 and CDR2: SGHVS, FQNEAQ. CDR3 nucleotides: TGTGCCAGCAGCTTAGAAGGGACTAGCGGGATAAATGAGCAGTTCTTC. This codes for CASSLEGTSGINEQFF.

This clone was counted between two and nine times. V usage is TRBV2 and J usage is TRBJ2-1; weak D call: TRBD1 (6 bases). The CDR3 has 13 amino acids. V dropped 7 bases and J dropped 10 bases, with 17 bases sitting between them. CDR1 is SNHLY, CDR2 FYNNEI, per germline. The CDR3 region has the DNA TGTGCCAGCACCCGATGGGGGCTAGGGGAGCAGTTCTTC. Its translation is CASTRWGLGEQFF. Looking up the rest from reference TRBV2 and TRBJ2-1 gives the full variable domain: EPEVTQTPSHQVTQMGQEVILRCVPISNHLYFYWYRQILGQKVEFLVSFYNNEISEKSEIFDDQFSVERPDGSNFTLKIRSTKLEDSAMYFCASTRWGLGEQFFGPGTRLTVL.

The V gene is TRBV6-5, the J gene TRBJ1-6; 10 bases are shared with TRBD1. This CDR3 is built from 17 residues. The germline CDR1 and CDR2 sequences are MNHEY and SVGAGI. Trimming removed 2 bases from V and 9 bases from J; junction bases left unmatched: 10. The CDR3 loop reads CASSYGDPGTGVSPLHF. CDR3 DNA sequence: TGTGCCAGCAGTTACGGGGACCCCGGGACAGGGGTTTCACCCCTCCACTTT.

By share, this clone ranks as medium-sized. Here the CDR3 DNA reads TGTGCCAGCAGCCGACTAGCGGCTAGCACAGATACGCAGTATTTT. Protein: CASSRLAASTDTQYF. This chain uses TRBV5-6 with TRBJ2-3; the match to TRBD2 covers 9 bases. The V gene end was trimmed by 4 bases and the J gene end by 0 bases; junction bases not matched to a gene: 3. CDR1 is SGHDT and CDR2 is YYEEEE in the germline V gene. The CDR3 totals 15 residues.

The rearrangement uses TRBV20-1 and TRBJ2-3; 7 nucleotides match TRBD2. V trimming: 3 bases; J trimming: 1 base; junction bases outside the gene matches: 1. The germline CDR1 and CDR2 sequences are DFQATT and SNEGSKA (reference sequence). This CDR3 has 13 amino acids. The CDR3 DNA is TGCAGTGCTAGCACTAGCGGCACAGATACGCAGTATTTT. Protein sequence: CSASTSGTDTQYF.

V and J are TRBV24-1 and TRBJ2-3; no clear D. CDR1 is KGHDR and CDR2 is SFDVKD in the germline V gene. The CDR3 loop spans 12 amino acids. Trimming took 4 bases from V and 3 from J, leaving 4 bases between them. The CDR3 DNA is TGTGCCACCAGTGAACGGACAGATACGCAGTATTTT. It yields the protein CATSERTDTQYF.

This clone was detected once. J is TRBJ1-5 and V is TRBV11-2; 10 bases are a match to TRBD1. This CDR3 spans 15 amino acids. J was trimmed by 6 bases and V by 5 bases; bases with no gene match: 7. Germline V lookup: CDR1 SGHAT, CDR2 FQNNGV. The CDR3 loop reads CASSQGQGVGQPQHF. The DNA of the CDR3 is TGTGCCAGCAGCCAAGGACAGGGGGTCGGTCAGCCCCAGCATTTT.

This rearrangement joins TRBV6-2 or TRBV6-3 to TRBJ2-7; unclear D gene. V gave up 2 bases and J gave up 0 bases, with 14 bases separating them. Germline V gives CDR1 MNHEY, CDR2 SVGEGT. CDR3 length equals 16 residues. In DNA form, the CDR3 reads TGTGCCAGCAGTTACAGTGATAGGTCTTCCTCCTACGAGCAGTACTTC. It encodes CASSYSDRSSSYEQYF.

The CDR3 here is CSARDRRGGDNSPLHF. The CDR3, as DNA: TGCAGTGCTAGAGATAGGAGGGGCGGGGATAATTCACCCCTCCACTTT. The chain links TRBV20-1 to TRBJ1-6; tentatively, D is TRBD1 (5 bases). V lost 0 bases, J lost 5 bases, and 14 bases lay in between. Germline CDR1 and CDR2: DFQATT and SNEGSKA (reference sequence). The CDR3 runs 16 residues.

The J gene is TRBJ2-1, the V gene TRBV7-9; TRBD1 aligns across 8 bases. The germline V gene encodes CDR1 SEHNR and CDR2 FQNEAQ (reference sequence). This CDR3 spans 14 amino acids. V lost 5 bases to trimming and J lost 5 bases; unmatched junction nucleotides: 5. The CDR3 is CASSLGTGNNEQFF. In DNA form, the CDR3 reads TGTGCCAGCAGCCTTGGGACAGGAAACAATGAGCAGTTCTTC.

This clone is medium-sized in the sample. The chain uses TRBV10-3 and TRBJ1-3; unclear D gene. From germline, CDR1 is ENHRY and CDR2 SYGVKD. V was pared by 10 bases and J by 0 bases, with 7 bases between. This CDR3 is built from 12 residues. CDR3 residues: CATFGSGNTIYF. The CDR3 nucleotides read TGTGCCACCTTCGGCTCTGGAAACACCATATATTTT.

This clone was detected only a few times. The chain carries TRBV6-6 and TRBJ1-1; D uncertain. The CDR3 consists of 14 residues. V lost 0 bases and J lost 5, with 10 bases in between. Germline CDR1 reads MNHNY; CDR2 reads SVGAGI (reference sequence). CDR3 sequence: CASSYSLGGTEAFF. The CDR3, as DNA: TGTGCCAGCAGTTACTCACTCGGTGGGACTGAAGCTTTCTTT.

The rearrangement uses TRBV11-2 and TRBJ2-1; D not certain. The CDR3 is 15 amino acids. Per the germline V gene, CDR1 is SGHAT and CDR2 is FQNNGV. Trimming removed 1 base at V and 4 bases at J, with 11 bases between. The DNA of the CDR3 is TGTGCCAGCAGCTTAGGCAGCCTCGCTTACAATGAGCAGTTCTTC. Its translation: CASSLGSLAYNEQFF.

This chain joins TRBV27 and TRBJ1-1; TRBD1 might be the D (6 bases). CDR3 length: 14 amino acids. V gave up 6 bases and J gave up 0 bases, with 11 bases separating them. The germline gives CDR1 MNHEY, CDR2 SMNVEV (reference sequence). The CDR3 sequence is CASRSGAMNTEAFF. The CDR3 DNA reads as TGTGCCAGCAGGTCAGGGGCCATGAACACTGAAGCTTTCTTT.